Presented here are 2 T cell receptor beta chains from one specimen sequenced in a study of blood T cells in healthy people across ages. The second PCR ran roughly 6 to 11 cycles with a sample-barcoded 5' primer and J-beta primers. TCRdb reprocessed the 5' RACE reads with MiXCR, giving one entry per CDR3 protein. Here the sample spans approximately 1.5 million distinct CDR3 sequences, 34% being singletons. Input material: blood. Receptors were obtained from a woman in her twenties or thirties in good health.

Regarding this clonotype: This may stem from a read error, because a much larger clone lies one nucleotide away. This rearrangement joins TRBV29-1 to TRBJ1-2, with a weak D call TRBD1 (6 bases). Looked up from germline, CDR1 is SQVTM and CDR2 is ANQGSEA. The CDR3 is made up of 12 amino acids. Trimming cost V 5 bases and J 2 bases, with 9 bases left between them. The DNA of the CDR3 is TGCAGCGTTCTGGACAGAAACTATGGCTACACCTTC. It codes for CSVLDRNYGYTF.

The chain is built from TRBV11-3 and TRBJ1-1, with D unclear. This CDR3 is 15 amino acids long. Germline V gene data show CDR1 as SGHNT and CDR2 as YENEEA. The V end lost 2 bases, the J end lost 0 bases, and 10 bases lay between the germline ends. CDR3: CASSLSGKMNTEAFF. For the CDR3, the DNA is TGTGCCAGCAGCTTATCTGGGAAGATGAACACTGAAGCTTTCTTT.